The T cell receptor (beta chain) under discussion was sequenced for a study of T cell clonotyping in hematopoietic cell transplantation. Libraries were prepared by immunoSEQ multiplex PCR; TCRdb keeps only in-frame clonotypes and omits some of them. The profile shows under 9,500 clones, around 97% of them singletons. V lost 0 bases to trimming and J lost 7 bases; unmatched junction nucleotides: 9. The CDR3 length is 16 residues. CDR1 SGHRS and CDR2 YFSETQ come from the germline V gene. Sequences were derived from peripheral blood mononuclear cells, sampled 100 days after allogeneic stem cell transplant. The chain couples TRBV5-1 to TRBJ2-2; 7 bases fit TRBD1. This TCR derives from a male patient between 60 and 69 years old who had an allogeneic stem cell transplant from a related donor, so the T cells may come from the graft donor. Some clones in this sample may be carry-over from other donors' samples. The chain's CDR3 is CASSLAGGQAGGELFF. The CDR3 DNA sequence: TGCGCCAGCAGCTTGGCCGGAGGACAGGCGGGCGGGGAGCTGTTTTTT.